This record concerns one TCR beta chain sequence. Authors' data handling: Estimates of nucleated cell counts were drawn from the amplification of reference gene primers. Sequencing used immunoSEQ multiplex PCR; TCRdb keeps in-frame clones, though not all of them. The V and J calls and the clone size are those of that table, but D and trimming were determined from the DNA. The sample shows around 69,000 clones, 85% to 90% of them seen only once. The sample comes from a study of blood T cell repertoires in COVID-19. Across the study: Specimens from acute and convalescent COVID-19 originated in the United States, Italy and Spain. T cells, B-cell-depleted T cells, or PBMCs supplied cDNA or gDNA.

Germline CDR1 and CDR2: SEHNR and FQNEAQ (reference sequence). Between the trimmed V and J ends, which lost 1 base and 4 bases, there was a span of 13 bases. This CDR3 spans 16 amino acids. The sequenced sample was peripheral blood. V gene TRBV7-9 combines with J gene TRBJ2-2; tentative D call: TRBD2 (6 bases). The clonotype was recovered from a woman between 50 and 59 years old with active COVID-19. The DNA of the CDR3 is TGTGCCAGCAGCTTAGTTCCAGCGGGCTCCACCGGGGAGCTGTTTTTT. Residues: CASSLVPAGSTGELFF. The full variable domain, its missing parts supplied by reference TRBV7-9 and TRBJ2-2, is DTGVSQNPRHKITKRGQNVTFRCDPISEHNRLYWYRQTLGQGPEFLTYFQNEAQLEKSRLLSDRFSAERPKGSFSTLEIQRTEQGDSAMYLCASSLVPAGSTGELFFGEGSRLTVL.